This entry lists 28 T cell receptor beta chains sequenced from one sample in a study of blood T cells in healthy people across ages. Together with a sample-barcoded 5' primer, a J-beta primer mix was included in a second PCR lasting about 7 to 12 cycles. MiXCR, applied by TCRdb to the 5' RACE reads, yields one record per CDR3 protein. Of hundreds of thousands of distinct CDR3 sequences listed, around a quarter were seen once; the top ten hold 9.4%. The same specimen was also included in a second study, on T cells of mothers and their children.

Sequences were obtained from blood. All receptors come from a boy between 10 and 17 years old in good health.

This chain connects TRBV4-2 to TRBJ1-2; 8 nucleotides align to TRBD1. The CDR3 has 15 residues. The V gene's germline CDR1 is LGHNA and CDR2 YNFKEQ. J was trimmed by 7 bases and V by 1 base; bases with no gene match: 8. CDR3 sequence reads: CASSQVATGARGYTF. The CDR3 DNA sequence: TGTGCCAGCAGCCAAGTAGCGACAGGGGCGCGTGGCTACACCTTC.

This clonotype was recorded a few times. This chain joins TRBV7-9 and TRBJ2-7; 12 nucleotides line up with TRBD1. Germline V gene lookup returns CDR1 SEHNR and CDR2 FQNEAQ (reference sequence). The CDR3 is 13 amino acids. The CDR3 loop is CAVGQGASYEQYF. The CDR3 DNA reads TGTGCTGTGGGACAGGGGGCCTCCTACGAGCAGTACTTC.

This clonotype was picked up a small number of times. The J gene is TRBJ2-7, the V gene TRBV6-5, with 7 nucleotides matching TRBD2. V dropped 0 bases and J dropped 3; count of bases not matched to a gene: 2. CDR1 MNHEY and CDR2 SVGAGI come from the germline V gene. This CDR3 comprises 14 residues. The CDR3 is CASSYSRDYYEQYF. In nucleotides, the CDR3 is TGTGCCAGCAGTTACTCGCGGGACTACTACGAGCAGTACTTC.

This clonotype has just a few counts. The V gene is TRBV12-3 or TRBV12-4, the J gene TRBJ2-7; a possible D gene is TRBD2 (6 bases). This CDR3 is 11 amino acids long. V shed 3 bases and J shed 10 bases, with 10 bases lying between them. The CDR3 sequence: CASSLEGRQYF. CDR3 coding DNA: TGTGCCAGCAGTTTGGAGGGAAGACAGTACTTC.

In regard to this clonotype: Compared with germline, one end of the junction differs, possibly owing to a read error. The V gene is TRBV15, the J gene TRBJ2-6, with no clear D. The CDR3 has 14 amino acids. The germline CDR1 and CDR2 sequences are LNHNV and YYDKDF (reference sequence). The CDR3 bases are TGTGCAACCAGTACACGCTCTGGGGCCAACGTCCTGACTTTC. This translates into CATSTRSGANVLTF.

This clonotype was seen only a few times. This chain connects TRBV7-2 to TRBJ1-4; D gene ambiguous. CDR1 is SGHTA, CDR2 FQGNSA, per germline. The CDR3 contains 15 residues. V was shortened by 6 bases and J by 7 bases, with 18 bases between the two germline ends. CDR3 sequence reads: CASRRGPGEGEKLFF. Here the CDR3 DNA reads TGTGCCAGCAGGAGAGGTCCGGGTGAAGGTGAAAAACTGTTTTTT.

The CDR3 loop reads CAISDPTGDRGGPEAFF. The DNA of the CDR3 is TGTGCCATCAGTGACCCAACCGGAGACAGGGGAGGGCCTGAAGCTTTCTTT. The chain combines TRBV10-3 with TRBJ1-1; 8 positions agree with TRBD1. There are 17 residues in the CDR3. Trimming took 3 bases from V and 6 from J; bases not matched to a gene: 15. Looked up from germline, CDR1 is ENHRY and CDR2 is SYGVKD.

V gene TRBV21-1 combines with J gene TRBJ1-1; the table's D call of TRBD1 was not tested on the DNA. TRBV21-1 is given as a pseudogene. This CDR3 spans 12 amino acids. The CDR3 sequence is CASSPQGVEAFF. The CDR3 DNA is TGTGCCAGCAGCCCCCAGGGAGTAGAAGCTTTCTTT.

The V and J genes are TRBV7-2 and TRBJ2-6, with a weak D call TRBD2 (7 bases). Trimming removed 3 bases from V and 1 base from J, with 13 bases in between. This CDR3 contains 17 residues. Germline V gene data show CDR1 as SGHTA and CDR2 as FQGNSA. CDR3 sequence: CASSLAGARSGANVLTF. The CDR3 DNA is TGTGCCAGCAGCTTGGCGGGGGCAAGGTCTGGGGCCAACGTCCTGACTTTC.

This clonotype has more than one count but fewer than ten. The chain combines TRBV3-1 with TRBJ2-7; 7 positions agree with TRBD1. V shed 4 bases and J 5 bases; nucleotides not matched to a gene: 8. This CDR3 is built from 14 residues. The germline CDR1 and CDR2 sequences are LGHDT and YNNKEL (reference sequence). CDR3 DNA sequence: TGTGCCAGCAGCCTGGGACAGCGTTACAACGAGCAGTACTTC. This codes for CASSLGQRYNEQYF.

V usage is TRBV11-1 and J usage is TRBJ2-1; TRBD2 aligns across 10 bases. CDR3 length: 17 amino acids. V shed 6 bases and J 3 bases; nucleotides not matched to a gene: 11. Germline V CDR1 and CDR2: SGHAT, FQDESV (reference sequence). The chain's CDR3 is CASSLSGLAGVYNEQFF. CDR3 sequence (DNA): TGTGCCAGCAGTTTATCTGGCCTAGCGGGAGTCTACAATGAGCAGTTCTTC.

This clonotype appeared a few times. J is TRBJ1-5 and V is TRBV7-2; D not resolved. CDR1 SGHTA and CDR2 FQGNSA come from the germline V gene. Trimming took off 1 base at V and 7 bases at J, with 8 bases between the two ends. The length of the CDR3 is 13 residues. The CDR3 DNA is TGTGCCAGCAGCTTAGTTGAGGGCCAGCCCCAGCATTTT. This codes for CASSLVEGQPQHF. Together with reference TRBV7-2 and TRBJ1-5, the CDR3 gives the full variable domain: GAGVSQSPSNKVTEKGKDVELRCDPISGHTALYWYRQSLGQGLEFLIYFQGNSAPDKSGLPSDRFSAERTGGSVSTLTIQRTQQEDSAVYLCASSLVEGQPQHFGDGTRLSIL.

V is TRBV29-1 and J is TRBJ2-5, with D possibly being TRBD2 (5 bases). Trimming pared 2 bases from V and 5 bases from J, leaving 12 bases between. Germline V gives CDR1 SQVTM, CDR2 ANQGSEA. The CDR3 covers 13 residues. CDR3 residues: CSVERRLRETQYF. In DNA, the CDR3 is TGCAGCGTTGAACGGAGACTAAGGGAGACCCAGTACTTC.

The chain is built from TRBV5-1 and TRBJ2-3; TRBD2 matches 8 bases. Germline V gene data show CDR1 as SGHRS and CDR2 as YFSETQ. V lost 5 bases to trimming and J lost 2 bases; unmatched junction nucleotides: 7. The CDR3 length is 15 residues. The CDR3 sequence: CASRPGLDVTDTQYF. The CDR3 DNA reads TGCGCCAGCAGGCCGGGACTAGACGTCACAGATACGCAGTATTTT. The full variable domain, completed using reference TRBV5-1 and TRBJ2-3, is KAGVTQTPRYLIKTRGQQVTLSCSPISGHRSVSWYQQTPGQGLQFLFEYFSETQRNKGNFPGRFSGRQFSNSRSEMNVSTLELGDSALYLCASRPGLDVTDTQYFGPGTRLTVL.

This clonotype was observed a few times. The CDR3 protein is CASSQDYVEQFF. The DNA for the CDR3 is TGTGCCAGCAGCCAAGATTATGTTGAGCAGTTCTTC. V and J are TRBV14 and TRBJ2-1, with unresolved D. The CDR3 is 12 residues long. Trimming took 0 bases from V and 9 from J, leaving 6 bases between them. The germline gives CDR1 SGHDN, CDR2 FVKESK.

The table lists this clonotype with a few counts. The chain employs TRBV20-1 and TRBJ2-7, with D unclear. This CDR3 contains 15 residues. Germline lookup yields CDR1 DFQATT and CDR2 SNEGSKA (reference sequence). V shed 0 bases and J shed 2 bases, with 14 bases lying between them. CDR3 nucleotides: TGCAGTGCTAGAGATGCGGTGTCGGTTACCTACGAGCAGTACTTC. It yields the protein CSARDAVSVTYEQYF.

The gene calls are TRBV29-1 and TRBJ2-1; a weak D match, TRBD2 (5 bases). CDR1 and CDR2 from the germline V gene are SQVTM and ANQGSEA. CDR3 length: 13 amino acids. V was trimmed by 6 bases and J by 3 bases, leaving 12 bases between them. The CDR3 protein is CSVGPAGYNEQFF. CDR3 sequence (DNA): TGCAGCGTGGGTCCCGCGGGCTACAATGAGCAGTTCTTC.

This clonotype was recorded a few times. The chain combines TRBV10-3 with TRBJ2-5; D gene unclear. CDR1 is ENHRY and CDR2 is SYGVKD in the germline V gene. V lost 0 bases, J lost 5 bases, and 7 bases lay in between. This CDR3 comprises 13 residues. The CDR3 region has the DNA TGTGCCATCAGTGAGTCTTTAAGCGAGACCCAGTACTTC. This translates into CAISESLSETQYF.

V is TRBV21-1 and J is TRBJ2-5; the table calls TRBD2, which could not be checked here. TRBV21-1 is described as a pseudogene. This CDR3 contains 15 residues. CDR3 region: CASSKELARGETQYF. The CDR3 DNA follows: TGTGCCAGCAGCAAAGAACTAGCTAGGGGAGAGACCCAGTACTTC.

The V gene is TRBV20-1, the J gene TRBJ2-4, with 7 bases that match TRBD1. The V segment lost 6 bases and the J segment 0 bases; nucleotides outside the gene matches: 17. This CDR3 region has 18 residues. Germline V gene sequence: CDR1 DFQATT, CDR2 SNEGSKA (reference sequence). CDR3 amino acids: CSATRQGEGDLAKNIQYF. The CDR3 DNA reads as TGCAGTGCCACTAGACAGGGCGAGGGGGACCTAGCCAAAAACATTCAGTACTTC.

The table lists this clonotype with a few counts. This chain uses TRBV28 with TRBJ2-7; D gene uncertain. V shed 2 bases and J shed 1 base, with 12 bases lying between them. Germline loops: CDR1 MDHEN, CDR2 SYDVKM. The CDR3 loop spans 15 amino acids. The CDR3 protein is CASSLAGSLSYEQYF. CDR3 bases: TGTGCCAGCAGTTTAGCTGGGTCTTTGTCCTACGAGCAGTACTTC.

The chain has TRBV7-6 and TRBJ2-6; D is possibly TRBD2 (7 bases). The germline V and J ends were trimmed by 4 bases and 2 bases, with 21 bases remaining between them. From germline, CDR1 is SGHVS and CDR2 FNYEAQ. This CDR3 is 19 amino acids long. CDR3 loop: CASSSWGGQGYTGANVLTF. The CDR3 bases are TGTGCCAGCAGCTCGTGGGGGGGGCAGGGCTATACTGGGGCCAACGTCCTGACTTTC.

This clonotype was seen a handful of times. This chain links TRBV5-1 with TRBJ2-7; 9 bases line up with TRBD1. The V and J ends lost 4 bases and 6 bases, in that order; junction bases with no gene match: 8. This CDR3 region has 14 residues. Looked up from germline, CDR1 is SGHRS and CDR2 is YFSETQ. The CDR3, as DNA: TGCGCCAGCAGCGAACCGGGACAGGGAGGCGAGCAGTACTTC. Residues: CASSEPGQGGEQYF.

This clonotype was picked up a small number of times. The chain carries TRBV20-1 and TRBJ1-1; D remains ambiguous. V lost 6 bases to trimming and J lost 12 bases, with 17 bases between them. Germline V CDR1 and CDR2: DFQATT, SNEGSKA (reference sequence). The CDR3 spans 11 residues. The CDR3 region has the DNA TGCAGTGCGTTGCACACGGAAGCCTCTTTCTTT. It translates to CSALHTEASFF.

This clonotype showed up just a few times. CDR3 DNA sequence: TGCAGCGTTGAAAAAAGGGGGCCCTCCTACGAGCAGTACTTC. This translates into CSVEKRGPSYEQYF. V gene TRBV29-1 combines with J gene TRBJ2-7, with 7 nucleotides matching TRBD1. Germline values: CDR1 SQVTM, CDR2 ANQGSEA. The CDR3 length is 14 residues. With 2 bases clipped from V and 0 bases from J, the junction kept 4 bases outside the gene matches.

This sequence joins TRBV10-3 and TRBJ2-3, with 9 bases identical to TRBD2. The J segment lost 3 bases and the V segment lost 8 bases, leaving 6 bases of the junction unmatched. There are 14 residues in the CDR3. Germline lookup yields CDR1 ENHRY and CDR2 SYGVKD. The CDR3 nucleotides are TGTGCCATCGGGGCGGGAGGGCGGACAGATACGCAGTATTTT. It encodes CAIGAGGRTDTQYF.

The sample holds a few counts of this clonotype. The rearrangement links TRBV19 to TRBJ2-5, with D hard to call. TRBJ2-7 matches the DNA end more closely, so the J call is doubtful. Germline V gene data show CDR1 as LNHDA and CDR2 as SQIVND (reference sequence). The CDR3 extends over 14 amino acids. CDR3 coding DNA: TGTGCCAGTAGTATCATGGGCGGAAACTACGAGCAGTACTTC. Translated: CASSIMGGNYEQYF.

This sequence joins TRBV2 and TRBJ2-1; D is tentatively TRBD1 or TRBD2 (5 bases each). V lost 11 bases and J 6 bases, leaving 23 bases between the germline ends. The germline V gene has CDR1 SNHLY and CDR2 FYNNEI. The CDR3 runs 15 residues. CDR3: CAQTMGEQRLNEQFF. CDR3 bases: TGTGCCCAGACAATGGGGGAGCAACGACTCAATGAGCAGTTCTTC. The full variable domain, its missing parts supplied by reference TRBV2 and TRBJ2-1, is EPEVTQTPSHQVTQMGQEVILRCVPISNHLYFYWYRQILGQKVEFLVSFYNNEISEKSEIFDDQFSVERPDGSNFTLKIRSTKLEDSAMYFCAQTMGEQRLNEQFFGPGTRLTVL.